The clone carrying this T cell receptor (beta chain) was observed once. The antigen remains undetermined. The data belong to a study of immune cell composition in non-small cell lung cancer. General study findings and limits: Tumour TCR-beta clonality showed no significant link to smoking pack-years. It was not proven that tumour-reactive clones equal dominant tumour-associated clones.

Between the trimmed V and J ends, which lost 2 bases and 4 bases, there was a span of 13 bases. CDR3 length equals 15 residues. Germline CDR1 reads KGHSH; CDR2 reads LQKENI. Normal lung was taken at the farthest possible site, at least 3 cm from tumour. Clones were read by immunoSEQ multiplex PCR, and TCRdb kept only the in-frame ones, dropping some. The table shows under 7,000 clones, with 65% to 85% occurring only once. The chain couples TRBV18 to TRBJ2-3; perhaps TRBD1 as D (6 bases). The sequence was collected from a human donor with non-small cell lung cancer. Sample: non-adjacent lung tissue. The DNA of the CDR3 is TGTGCCAGCTCACCAGGGCAGGGGATTGCAGATACGCAGTATTTT. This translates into CASSPGQGIADTQYF. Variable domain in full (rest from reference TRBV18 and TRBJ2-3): NAGVMQNPRHLVRRRGQEARLRCSPMKGHSHVYWYRQLPEEGLKFMVYLQKENIIDESGMPKERFSAEFPKEGPSILRIQQVVRGDSAAYFCASSPGQGIADTQYFGPGTRLTVL.